Listed below are T cell receptor beta chains from one sample, sequenced in a study of blood T cell repertoires in COVID-19. This table comes from immunoSEQ multiplex PCR, and its TCRdb copy is limited to in-frame clones, with some not included. Seen here are about 300,000 clones, 70% to 90% observed once, and the top ten hold over 1%. Sequenced: peripheral blood. The receptors derive from a man between 70 and 80 years old with acute or convalescent COVID-19. The CDR3 runs from the conserved cysteine through the conserved F or W. The D gene is left open where the match is weak. The size field is filled for only some rows; it gives once, few, many or a size class.

>TRBV6-5|-|-|TRBJ1-1
CASSPKPGNTEAFF
TGTGCCAGCAGCCCAAAGCCGGGTAACACTGAAGCTTTCTTT
>TRBV3-1/TRBV3-2|-|-|TRBJ1-3
CASSPSGRLSGNTIYF
TGTGCCAGCAGCCCGAGCGGCAGGCTCTCTGGAAACACCATATATTTT
>TRBV6-5|-|-|TRBJ2-2
CASSLDSNTGELFF
TGTGCCAGCAGTCTGGACAGCAATACCGGGGAGCTGTTTTTT
>TRBV28|-|-|TRBJ2-2
CASSPISRVTGELFF
TGTGCCAGCAGTCCCATCTCTCGGGTCACCGGGGAGCTGTTTTTT
>TRBV30|-|TRBD2|TRBJ2-3
CACAGGDTQYF
TGTGCCTGCGCGGGGGGAGATACGCAGTATTTT
>TRBV6-5|-|TRBD1|TRBJ1-5
CASGTGFYQPQHF
TGTGCCAGCGGGACAGGGTTTTACCAGCCCCAGCATTTT
>TRBV6-5|few|TRBD1|TRBJ1-1
CASSSAGQGNTEAFF
TGTGCCAGCAGTTCCGCGGGACAGGGAAACACTGAAGCTTTCTTT
>TRBV19|-|-|TRBJ2-4
CASSTGTVYGRSKNIQYF
TGTGCCAGTAGTACAGGAACTGTCTATGGCCGGTCCAAAAACATTCAGTACTTC
>TRBV3-1/TRBV3-2|-|TRBD1|TRBJ2-7
CASGSGGSAEQYF
TGTGCCAGCGGGTCAGGGGGTTCTGCCGAGCAGTACTTC
>TRBV7-9|few|TRBD1|TRBJ1-5
CASSLSGGDQPQHF
TGTGCCAGCAGCTTATCAGGGGGAGATCAGCCCCAGCATTTT
>TRBV14|-|TRBD2|TRBJ2-5
CASSQDRLAGLETQYF
TGTGCCAGCAGCCAAGACCGGCTAGCGGGACTGGAGACCCAGTACTTC
>TRBV5-1|once|TRBD1|TRBJ2-5
CASSWTGGTETQYF
TGCGCCAGCAGCTGGACAGGGGGCACGGAGACCCAGTACTTC
>TRBV15|-|TRBD1|TRBJ1-2
CATSRDRSTITNYGYTF
TGTGCCACCAGCAGGGACAGGAGCACAATTACTAACTATGGCTACACCTTC
>TRBV18|-|TRBD1|TRBJ1-2
CASSEPGQGPTNYGYTF
TGTGCCAGCTCGGAGCCGGGACAGGGACCTACTAACTATGGCTACACCTTC
>TRBV18|-|-|TRBJ2-5
CASSPLPTGEGETQYF
TGTGCCAGCTCACCATTACCGACAGGGGAGGGGGAGACCCAGTACTTC
>TRBV13|-|TRBD2|TRBJ2-3
CASSPPASGPTDTQYF
TGTGCCAGCAGCCCCCCGGCTAGCGGGCCCACAGATACGCAGTATTTT
>TRBV7-9|-|-|TRBJ1-6
CASSPRQLGNSPLHF
TGTGCCAGCAGCCCGCGACAGTTGGGTAATTCACCCCTCCACTTT
>TRBV2|-|TRBD2|TRBJ2-1
CASRTGTSGSYNEQFF
TGTGCCAGCAGGACAGGGACTAGCGGCTCCTACAATGAGCAGTTCTTC
>TRBV28|-|TRBD1|TRBJ1-3
CASSGTGEGNTIYF
TGTGCCAGCAGTGGGACAGGGGAAGGAAACACCATATATTTT
>TRBV28|-|-|TRBJ1-6
CASSYPGLSTYNSPLHF
TGTGCCAGCAGTTATCCGGGACTCTCGACCTATAATTCACCCCTCCACTTT
>TRBV19|-|TRBD1|TRBJ2-5
CASSMFVGTGGETQYF
TGTGCCAGTAGTATGTTTGTTGGGACAGGGGGGGAGACCCAGTACTTC
>TRBV28|-|-|TRBJ1-2
CASSDTVGYTF
TGTGCCAGCAGTGACACAGTGGGCTACACCTTC
>TRBV27|few|-|TRBJ2-5
CASSFSSGGTQYF
TGTGCCAGCAGTTTTAGCTCCGGGGGGACCCAGTACTTC
>TRBV29-1|-|-|TRBJ2-1
CSGEGAYNEQFF
TGCAGTGGGGAGGGGGCCTACAATGAGCAGTTCTTC
>TRBV7-6|-|TRBD1|TRBJ1-6
CASSLEPGQSVGAGANSPLHF
TGTGCCAGCAGCTTAGAGCCGGGACAGAGTGTTGGCGCCGGCGCGAATTCACCCCTCCACTTT
>TRBV5-1|few|-|TRBJ2-1
CASSVQGGSYNEQFF
TGCGCCAGCAGCGTACAAGGCGGCTCCTACAATGAGCAGTTCTTC
>TRBV27|-|TRBD1|TRBJ1-4
CASRSQGAFNEKLFF
TGTGCCAGCAGGAGTCAGGGGGCTTTTAATGAAAAACTGTTTTTT
>TRBV4-3|-|TRBD1|TRBJ1-6
CASSKGQTNSPLHF
TGCGCCAGCAGCAAGGGACAGACCAATTCACCCCTCCACTTT
>TRBV18|once|TRBD1|TRBJ2-6
CASSPYSGTDIPGANVLTF
TGTGCCAGCTCACCATATTCCGGGACAGATATACCTGGGGCCAACGTCCTGACTTTC
>TRBV11-3|-|TRBD1|TRBJ2-3
CASSFGPGRGTDTQYF
TGTGCCAGCAGCTTTGGGCCGGGCAGGGGGACAGATACGCAGTATTTT
>TRBV28|-|-|TRBJ1-4
CASSFPGLYNEKLFF
TGTGCCAGCAGTTTCCCAGGCCTTTATAATGAAAAACTGTTTTTT
>TRBV5-6|-|TRBD1|TRBJ2-1
CASSLGQGVSNEQFF
TGTGCCAGCAGCCTCGGACAGGGGGTAAGCAATGAGCAGTTCTTC
>TRBV5-1|once|-|TRBJ2-7
CASSLGQAAYEQYF
TGCGCCAGCAGCTTGGGACAGGCAGCCTACGAGCAGTACTTC
>TRBV6-7|-|-|TRBJ1-6
CASSYLGAGDSPLHF
TGTGCCAGCAGTTACTTGGGGGCAGGTGATTCACCCCTCCACTTT
>TRBV12-2|-|-|TRBJ2-5
CASRLDAVSTQYF
TGTGCAAGTCGCTTAGACGCAGTCTCGACCCAGTACTTC
>TRBV11-2|-|TRBD1|TRBJ1-1
CASSPGQGRTEAFF
TGTGCCAGCAGCCCCGGACAGGGGAGGACTGAAGCTTTCTTT
>TRBV4-2|-|-|TRBJ1-3
CASSQDRNSRNTIYF
TGTGCCAGCAGCCAAGATCGGAACAGTCGAAACACCATATATTTT
>TRBV2|-|TRBD1|TRBJ2-5
CASNTGTGEETQYF
TGTGCCAGCAATACCGGGACAGGGGAAGAGACCCAGTACTTC
>TRBV5-5|-|TRBD1|TRBJ2-7
CASTYWDSPYEQYF
TGTGCCAGCACCTATTGGGACAGTCCCTACGAGCAGTACTTC
>TRBV6-5|-|TRBD1|TRBJ1-2
CASSQQGAYYGYTF
TGTGCCAGCAGTCAACAGGGGGCGTACTATGGCTACACCTTC
>TRBV18|-|TRBD1|TRBJ1-1
CASSPRDRDTEAFF
TGTGCCAGCTCACCCCGGGACAGAGACACTGAAGCTTTCTTT
>TRBV7-2|-|-|TRBJ1-4
CASSFQGTGEKLFF
TGTGCCAGCAGCTTCCAGGGGACGGGAGAAAAACTGTTTTTT
>TRBV9|once|-|TRBJ2-6
CASSAGDGSGANVLTF
TGTGCCAGCAGCGCCGGAGACGGCTCTGGGGCCAACGTCCTGACTTTC
>TRBV6-5|-|TRBD2|TRBJ2-1
CASRGTSYNEQFF
TGTGCCAGCAGGGGGACTAGCTACAATGAGCAGTTCTTC